The 6 T cell receptor beta chains below all came from one sample that was sequenced in a study of blood T cell repertoires in COVID-19. Sequencing used immunoSEQ multiplex PCR; TCRdb keeps in-frame clones, though not all of them. Seen here are some 120,000 clones, around 83% observed once, and the top ten hold approximately 5.8%. The sequenced sample was peripheral blood. The receptor source for this set is a man older than 75 with active or convalescent COVID-19.

The V and J genes are TRBV7-3 and TRBJ2-3; 8 bases are a match to TRBD1. Losses at the gene ends were 0 bases for V and 6 bases for J; bases not matched to a gene: 5. Germline CDR1 and CDR2: SGHTA and FQGTGA. The CDR3 spans 15 residues. CDR3: CASSLTGQGWDTQYF. CDR3 nucleotide sequence: TGTGCCAGCAGCTTAACCGGACAGGGTTGGGATACGCAGTATTTT.

This sequence joins TRBV7-2 and TRBJ2-2, with 11 bases aligning to TRBD2. This CDR3 region has 17 residues. The V segment lost 5 bases and the J segment 2 bases; nucleotides outside the gene matches: 7. The germline V gene encodes CDR1 SGHTA and CDR2 FQGNSA. The CDR3 DNA reads TGTGCCAGCAGCCCTCGACTAGCGGGGATTAACACCGGGGAGCTGTTTTTT. Protein sequence: CASSPRLAGINTGELFF.

The V and J genes are TRBV24-1 and TRBJ2-3, with 11 bases aligning to TRBD2. The length of the CDR3 is 16 residues. The junction had 8 bases not matched to a gene; V was cut back by 4 bases and J by 6 bases. Germline V gene sequence: CDR1 KGHDR, CDR2 SFDVKD. Written as DNA, the CDR3 is TGTGCCACCAGTGAGCCCGGACTAGCGGGTAAGGATACGCAGTATTTT. Translation gives CATSEPGLAGKDTQYF.

The rearrangement joins TRBV4-1 to TRBJ2-1; a possible D gene is TRBD2 (5 bases). There are 14 residues in the CDR3. Germline CDR1 MGHRA, CDR2 YSYEKL. The V gene lost 10 bases and the J gene lost 2 bases, with 15 bases spanning the gap. As DNA, the CDR3 is TGCGCCACCTCAGGCGAGGGCCCCTACAATGAGCAGTTCTTC. Translated, it gives CATSGEGPYNEQFF.

The chain recombines TRBV7-9 with TRBJ2-7, with unresolved D. Trimming stripped 6 bases from V and 2 bases from J, with 11 bases between. Germline CDR1 reads SEHNR; CDR2 reads FQNEAQ (reference sequence). CDR3 length equals 13 residues. The CDR3 DNA is TGTGCCAGCAGACCCGGCGGAGCCTACGAGCAGTACTTC. It encodes CASRPGGAYEQYF.

The V call is TRBV7-3, the J call TRBJ1-3; maybe TRBD1 (6 bases). CDR3 size: 12 residues. CDR1 is SGHTA, CDR2 FQGTGA, per germline. V was trimmed by 7 bases and J by 3 bases, leaving 7 bases between them. The CDR3 sequence is CASKGDGNTIYF. DNA for the CDR3: TGTGCCAGCAAGGGGGATGGAAACACCATATATTTT.